Reported below is one TCR beta chain. This record belongs to a study of blood T cell repertoires in COVID-19. Study-level information: Nucleic acid was either cDNA or gDNA, and it came from T cells, B-cell-depleted T cells, or PBMCs.

Produced via immunoSEQ multiplex PCR; TCRdb's table is partial and in-frame only. The sample has 350,000 to 450,000 clones, around 92% seen once. The CDR3 has 17 residues. CDR1 is LNHNV, CDR2 YYDKDF, per germline (reference sequence). After removal of 3 bases from V and 1 base from J, the junction contained 7 bases not matched to a gene. The sequenced sample was peripheral blood. The source of this sequence is a man in his forties with acute or convalescent COVID-19. This sequence joins TRBV15 and TRBJ1-3, with 9 bases lining up with TRBD1. As DNA, the CDR3 is TGTGCCACCAGCAGCTCAACAGGGGGCTCGTCTGGAAACACCATATATTTT. This gives the protein CATSSSTGGSSGNTIYF.